These 5 T cell receptor beta chains share one sample of origin, sequenced in a study of T cell responses to AZD1222 COVID-19 vaccine. Using immunoSEQ multiplex PCR, the repertoire was profiled, and TCRdb retains in-frame clones only, with some absent. The sample records about 120,000 clones, about nine tenths being singletons. Sequencing was performed on peripheral blood, taken on day 0 of AZD1222 vaccination. The origin of the receptors is an adult in good health.

The chain employs TRBV3-1 (or the pseudogene TRBV3-2) and TRBJ2-3; 7 nucleotides agree with TRBD2. This CDR3 contains 14 residues. V lost 4 bases, J lost 5 bases, and 6 bases stayed unmatched. Germline values: CDR1 LGHDT, CDR2 YNNKEL (reference sequence). CDR3 region: CASSPRDYGDTQYF. CDR3 bases: TGTGCCAGCAGCCCCCGGGACTATGGAGATACGCAGTATTTT.

V and J are TRBV5-1 and TRBJ2-5, with 7 positions matching TRBD1. The CDR3 loop spans 15 amino acids. Trimming removed 4 bases from V and 0 bases from J; junction bases left unmatched: 6. The germline V gene has CDR1 SGHRS and CDR2 YFSETQ. In nucleotides, the CDR3 is TGCGCCAGCAGCCTAGGGGGCGGTAACCAAGAGACCCAGTACTTC. Its protein is CASSLGGGNQETQYF. The whole variable domain, remainder taken from reference TRBV5-1 and TRBJ2-5, is KAGVTQTPRYLIKTRGQQVTLSCSPISGHRSVSWYQQTPGQGLQFLFEYFSETQRNKGNFPGRFSGRQFSNSRSEMNVSTLELGDSALYLCASSLGGGNQETQYFGPGTRLLVL.

This clone was counted a single time. The gene calls are TRBV3-1 (or the pseudogene TRBV3-2) and TRBJ2-7; TRBD1 matches at 8 bases. The CDR3 extends over 14 amino acids. With V trimmed by 3 bases and J by 6 bases, 7 bases remained unmatched. CDR1 is LGHDT, CDR2 YNNKEL, per germline (reference sequence). For the CDR3, the DNA is TGTGCCAGCAGCCATATCGGGACAGGCGGCGAGCAGTACTTC. Translated: CASSHIGTGGEQYF.

The chain has TRBV6-1 and TRBJ1-1, with 7 bases aligning to TRBD1. From germline, CDR1 is MNHNS and CDR2 SASEGT. The CDR3 loop spans 17 amino acids. With 3 bases clipped from V and 1 base from J, the junction kept 11 bases outside the gene matches. CDR3 protein: CASSDGRGLVWNTEAFF. As DNA, the CDR3 is TGTGCCAGCAGTGACGGAAGGGGGCTCGTATGGAACACTGAAGCTTTCTTT.

The V call is TRBV24-1, the J call TRBJ2-1, with D unresolved. CDR1 KGHDR and CDR2 SFDVKD come from the germline V gene. The V and J ends lost 9 bases and 1 base respectively, with 12 bases between them. There are 14 residues in the CDR3. CDR3 bases: TGTGCCACCTCTGGGGTCGGGTCCTACAATGAGCAGTTCTTC. Translation: CATSGVGSYNEQFF.